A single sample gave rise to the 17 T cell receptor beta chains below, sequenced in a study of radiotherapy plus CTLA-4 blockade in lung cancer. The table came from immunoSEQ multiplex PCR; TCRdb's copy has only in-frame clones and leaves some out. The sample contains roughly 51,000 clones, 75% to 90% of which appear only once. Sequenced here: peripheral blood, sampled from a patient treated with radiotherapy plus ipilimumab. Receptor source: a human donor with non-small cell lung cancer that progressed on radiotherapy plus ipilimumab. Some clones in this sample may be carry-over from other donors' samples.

The CDR3 sequence is CASSNSPSYTRGEQFF. As DNA, the CDR3 is TGTGCCAGCAGCAACTCCCCTAGCTATACTCGGGGTGAGCAGTTCTTC. V gene TRBV7-6 combines with J gene TRBJ2-1, with a possible D match to TRBD2 (5 bases). This CDR3 region has 16 residues. CDR1 is SGHVS and CDR2 is FNYEAQ in the germline V gene. V dropped 5 bases and J dropped 9 bases, with 23 bases sitting between them.

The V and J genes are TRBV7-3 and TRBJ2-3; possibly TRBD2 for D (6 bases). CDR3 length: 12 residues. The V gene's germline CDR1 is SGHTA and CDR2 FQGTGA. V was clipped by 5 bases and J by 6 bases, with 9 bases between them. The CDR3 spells CASSPGGDTQYF. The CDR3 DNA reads TGTGCCAGCAGCCCTGGGGGGGATACGCAGTATTTT.

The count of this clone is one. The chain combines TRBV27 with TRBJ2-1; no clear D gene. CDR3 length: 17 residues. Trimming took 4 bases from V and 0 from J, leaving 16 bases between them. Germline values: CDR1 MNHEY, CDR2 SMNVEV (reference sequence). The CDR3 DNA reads TGTGCCAGCAGTTATGAAGGTCTAGGAAGCTCCTACAATGAGCAGTTCTTC. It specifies CASSYEGLGSSYNEQFF.

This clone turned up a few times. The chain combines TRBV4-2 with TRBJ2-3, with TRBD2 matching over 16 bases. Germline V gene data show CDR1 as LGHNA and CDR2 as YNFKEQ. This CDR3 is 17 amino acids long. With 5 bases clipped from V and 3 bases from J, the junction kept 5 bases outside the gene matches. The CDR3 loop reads CASSSGTSGGGTDTQYF. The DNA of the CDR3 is TGTGCCAGCAGCTCCGGGACTAGCGGGGGGGGTACAGATACGCAGTATTTT.

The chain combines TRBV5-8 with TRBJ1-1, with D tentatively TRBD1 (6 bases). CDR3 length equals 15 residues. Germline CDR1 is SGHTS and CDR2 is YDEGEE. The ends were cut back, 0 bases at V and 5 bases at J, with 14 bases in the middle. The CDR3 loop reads CASSLAWEGGTEAFF. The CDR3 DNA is TGTGCCAGCAGCTTGGCTTGGGAGGGGGGGACTGAAGCTTTCTTT.

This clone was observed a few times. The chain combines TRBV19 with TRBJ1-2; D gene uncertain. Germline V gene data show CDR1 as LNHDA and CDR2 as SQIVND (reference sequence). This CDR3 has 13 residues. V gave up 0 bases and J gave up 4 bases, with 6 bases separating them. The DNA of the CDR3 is TGTGCCAGTAGTATAGAGAGGAGCTATGGCTACACCTTC. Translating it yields CASSIERSYGYTF.

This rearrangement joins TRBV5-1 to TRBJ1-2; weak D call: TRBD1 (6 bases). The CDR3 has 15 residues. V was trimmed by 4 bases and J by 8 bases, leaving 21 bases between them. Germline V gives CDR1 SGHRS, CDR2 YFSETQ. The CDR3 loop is CASSTEGGPGEGYTF. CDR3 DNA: TGCGCCAGCAGCACGGAGGGGGGGCCGGGCGAAGGCTACACCTTC.

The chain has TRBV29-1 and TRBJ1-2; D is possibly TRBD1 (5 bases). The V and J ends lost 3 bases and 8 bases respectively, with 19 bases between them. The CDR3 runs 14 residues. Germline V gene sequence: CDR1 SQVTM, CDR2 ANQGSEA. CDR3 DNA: TGCAGCGTTGATGAAAGGGCCAGGGAAGGAGGCTACACCTTC. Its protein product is CSVDERAREGGYTF.

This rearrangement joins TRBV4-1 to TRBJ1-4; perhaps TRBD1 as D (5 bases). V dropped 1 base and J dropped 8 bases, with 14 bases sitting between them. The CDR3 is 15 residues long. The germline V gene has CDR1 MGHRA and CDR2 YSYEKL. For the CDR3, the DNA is TGCGCCAGCAGCCAAGGGTCAGGGCGTAACGAAAAACTGTTTTTT. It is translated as CASSQGSGRNEKLFF.

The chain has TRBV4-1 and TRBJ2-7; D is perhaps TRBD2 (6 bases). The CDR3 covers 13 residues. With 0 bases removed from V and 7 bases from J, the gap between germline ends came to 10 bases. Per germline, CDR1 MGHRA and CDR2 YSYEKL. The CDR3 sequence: CASSQDGGWEQYF. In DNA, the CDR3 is TGCGCCAGCAGCCAAGATGGGGGGTGGGAGCAGTACTTC.

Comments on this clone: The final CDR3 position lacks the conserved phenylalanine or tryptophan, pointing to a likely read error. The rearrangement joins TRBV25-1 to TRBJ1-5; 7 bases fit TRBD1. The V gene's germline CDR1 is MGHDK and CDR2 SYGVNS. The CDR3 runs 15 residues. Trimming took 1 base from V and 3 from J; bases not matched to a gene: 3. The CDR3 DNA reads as TGTGCCAGCAGTGAATCGACAGGGCCCAATCAGCCCCAGCATTCT. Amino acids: CASSESTGPNQPQHS.

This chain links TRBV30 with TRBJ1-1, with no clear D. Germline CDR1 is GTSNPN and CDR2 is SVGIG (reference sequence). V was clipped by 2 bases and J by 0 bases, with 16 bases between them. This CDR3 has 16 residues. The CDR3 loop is CAWSTYVSVVNTEAFF. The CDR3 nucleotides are TGTGCCTGGAGTACCTACGTATCGGTTGTGAACACTGAAGCTTTCTTT.

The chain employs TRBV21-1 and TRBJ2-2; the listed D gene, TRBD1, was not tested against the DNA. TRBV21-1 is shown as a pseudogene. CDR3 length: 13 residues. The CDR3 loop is CASRTGNTGELFF. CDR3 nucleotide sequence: TGTGCCAGCAGGACAGGGAACACCGGGGAGCTGTTTTTT.

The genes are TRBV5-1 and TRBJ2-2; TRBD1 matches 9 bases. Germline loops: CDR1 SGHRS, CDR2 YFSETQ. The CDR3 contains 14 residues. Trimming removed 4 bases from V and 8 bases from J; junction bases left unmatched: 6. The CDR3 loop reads CASSPGTGNGELFF. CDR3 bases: TGCGCCAGCAGCCCTGGGACAGGGAATGGGGAGCTGTTTTTT.

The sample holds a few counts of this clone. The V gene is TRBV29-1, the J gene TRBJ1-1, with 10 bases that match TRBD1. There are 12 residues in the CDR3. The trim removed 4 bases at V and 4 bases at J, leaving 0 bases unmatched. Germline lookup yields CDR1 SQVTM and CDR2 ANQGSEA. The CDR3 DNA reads TGCAGCGTTGGGACAGGGGGCACTGAAGCTTTCTTT. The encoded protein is CSVGTGGTEAFF. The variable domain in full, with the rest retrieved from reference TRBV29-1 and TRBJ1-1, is SAVISQKPSRDICQRGTSLTIQCQVDSQVTMMFWYRQQPGQSLTLIATANQGSEATYESGFVIDKFPISRPNLTFSTLTVSNMSPEDSSIYLCSVGTGGTEAFFGQGTRLTVV.

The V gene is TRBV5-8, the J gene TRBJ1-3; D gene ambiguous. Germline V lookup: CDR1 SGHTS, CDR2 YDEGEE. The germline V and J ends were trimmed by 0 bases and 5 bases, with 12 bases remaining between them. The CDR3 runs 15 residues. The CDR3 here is CASSLGGNMRNTIYF. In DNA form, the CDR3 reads TGTGCCAGCAGCTTGGGAGGGAACATGAGAAACACCATATATTTT.

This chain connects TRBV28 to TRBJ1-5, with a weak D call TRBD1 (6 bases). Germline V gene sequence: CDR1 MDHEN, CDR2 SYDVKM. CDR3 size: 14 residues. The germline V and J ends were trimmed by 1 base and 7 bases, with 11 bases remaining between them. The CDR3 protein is CASSLSGGGQPQHF. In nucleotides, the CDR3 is TGTGCCAGCAGTTTATCTGGGGGGGGCCAGCCCCAGCATTTT. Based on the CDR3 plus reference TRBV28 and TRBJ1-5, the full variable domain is DVKVTQSSRYLVKRTGEKVFLECVQDMDHENMFWYRQDPGLGLRLIYFSYDVKMKEKGDIPEGYSVSREKKERFSLILESASTNQTSMYLCASSLSGGGQPQHFGDGTRLSIL.